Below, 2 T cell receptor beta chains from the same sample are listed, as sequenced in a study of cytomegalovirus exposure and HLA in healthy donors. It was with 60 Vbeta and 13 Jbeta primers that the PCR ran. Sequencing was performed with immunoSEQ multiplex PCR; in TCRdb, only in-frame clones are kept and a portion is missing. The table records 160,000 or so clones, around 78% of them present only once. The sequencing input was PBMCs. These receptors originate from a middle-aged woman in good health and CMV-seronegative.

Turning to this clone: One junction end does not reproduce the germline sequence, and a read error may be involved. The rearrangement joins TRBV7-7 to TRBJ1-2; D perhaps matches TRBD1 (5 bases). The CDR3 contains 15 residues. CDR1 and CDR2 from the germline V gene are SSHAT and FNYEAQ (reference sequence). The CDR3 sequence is CASSLGRGNNYGYTF. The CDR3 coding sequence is TGTGCTAGCAGCTTAGGGCGGGGGAACAACTATGGCTACACCTTC.

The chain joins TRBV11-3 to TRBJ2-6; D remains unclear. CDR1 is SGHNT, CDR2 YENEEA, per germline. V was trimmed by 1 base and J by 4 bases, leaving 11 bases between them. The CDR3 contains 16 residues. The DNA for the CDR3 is TGTGCCAGCAGCTTAGTAGCCAGAAGCGGGGCCAACGTCCTGACTTTC. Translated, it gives CASSLVARSGANVLTF.